This T cell receptor (beta chain) derives from a study of OX40 agonist ivuxolimab in advanced cancers. Trimming took 1 base from V and 6 from J, leaving 20 bases between them. CDR1 is SGDLS, CDR2 YYNGEE, per germline. This CDR3 spans 18 amino acids. The table came from immunoSEQ multiplex PCR; TCRdb's copy has only in-frame clones and leaves some out. The repertoire holds around 50,000 clones, with roughly three quarters as singletons. The source material was CD4+ or CD8+ T cells sorted from blood, sampled in a trial of the OX40 agonist ivuxolimab. This receptor was identified in an adult with an advanced solid tumor such as melanoma, head and neck, liver or kidney cancer. The chain has TRBV9 and TRBJ1-6; D gene unclear. CDR3 sequence reads: CASSVSIKDGGGNSPLHF. In DNA, the CDR3 is TGTGCCAGCAGCGTATCTATTAAGGACGGCGGCGGTAATTCACCCCTCCACTTT.